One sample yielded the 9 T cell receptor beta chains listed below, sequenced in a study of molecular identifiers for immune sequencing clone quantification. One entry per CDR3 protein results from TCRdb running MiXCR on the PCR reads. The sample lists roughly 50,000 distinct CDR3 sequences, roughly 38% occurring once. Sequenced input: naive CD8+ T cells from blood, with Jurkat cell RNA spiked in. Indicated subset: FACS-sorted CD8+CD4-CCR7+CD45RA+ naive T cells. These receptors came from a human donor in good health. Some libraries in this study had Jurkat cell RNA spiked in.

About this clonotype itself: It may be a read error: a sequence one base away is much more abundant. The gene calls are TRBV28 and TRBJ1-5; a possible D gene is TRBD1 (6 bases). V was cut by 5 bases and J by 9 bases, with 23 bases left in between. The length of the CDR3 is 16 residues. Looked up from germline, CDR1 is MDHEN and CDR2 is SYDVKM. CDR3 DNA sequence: TGTGCCAGCAGTGAGTACAGGGACCCTGGTTATCGGCCCCAGCATTTT. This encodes CASSEYRDPGYRPQHF.

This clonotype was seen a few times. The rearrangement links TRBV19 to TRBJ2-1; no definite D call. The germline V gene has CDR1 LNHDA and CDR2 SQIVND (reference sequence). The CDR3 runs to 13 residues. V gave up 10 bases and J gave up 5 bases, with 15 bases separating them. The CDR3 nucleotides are TGTGCCACAGTGACACCGAACCACAATGAGCAGTTCTTC. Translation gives CATVTPNHNEQFF.

The DNA of the CDR3 is TGTGCCAGCAGCCCCTTTGTATGGCACACCGGGGAGCTGTTTTTT. This translates into CASSPFVWHTGELFF. The V gene is TRBV7-8, the J gene TRBJ2-2; D uncertain. The ends were cut back, 5 bases at V and 3 bases at J, with 13 bases in the middle. CDR1 SGHVS and CDR2 FQNEAQ come from the germline V gene. This CDR3 spans 15 amino acids.

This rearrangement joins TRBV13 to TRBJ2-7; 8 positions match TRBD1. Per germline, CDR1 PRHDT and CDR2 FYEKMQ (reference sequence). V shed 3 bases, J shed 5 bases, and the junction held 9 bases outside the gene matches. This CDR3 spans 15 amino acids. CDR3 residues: CASSFYDRGGDEQYF. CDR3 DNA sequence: TGTGCCAGCAGCTTCTACGACAGGGGAGGCGACGAGCAGTACTTC.

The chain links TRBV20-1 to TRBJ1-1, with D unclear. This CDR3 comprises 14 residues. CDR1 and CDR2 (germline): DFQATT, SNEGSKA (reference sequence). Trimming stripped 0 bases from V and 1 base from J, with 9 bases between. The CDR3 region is CSARDRMRNTEAFF. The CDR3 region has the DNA TGCAGTGCTAGAGATCGAATGCGGAACACTGAAGCTTTCTTT.

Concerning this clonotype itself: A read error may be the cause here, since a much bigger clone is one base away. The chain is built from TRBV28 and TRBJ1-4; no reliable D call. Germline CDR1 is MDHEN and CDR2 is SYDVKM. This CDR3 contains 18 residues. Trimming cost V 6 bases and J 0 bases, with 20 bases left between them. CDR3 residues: CASSPRFGDSPTNEKLFF. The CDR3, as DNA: TGTGCCAGCAGCCCCCGATTTGGGGATTCCCCAACTAATGAAAAACTGTTTTTT.

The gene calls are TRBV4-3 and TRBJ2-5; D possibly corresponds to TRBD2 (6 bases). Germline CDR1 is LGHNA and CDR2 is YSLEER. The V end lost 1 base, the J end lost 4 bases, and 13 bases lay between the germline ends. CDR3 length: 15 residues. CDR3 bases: TGCGCCAGCAGCCAAGTTTGGGGAGCGGGAGAGACCCAGTACTTC. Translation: CASSQVWGAGETQYF.

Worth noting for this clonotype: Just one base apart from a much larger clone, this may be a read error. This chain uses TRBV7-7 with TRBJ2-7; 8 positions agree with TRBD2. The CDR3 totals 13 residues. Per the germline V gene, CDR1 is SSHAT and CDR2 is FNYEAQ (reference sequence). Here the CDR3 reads CASSLGAGDEQYF. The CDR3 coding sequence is TGTGCTAGCAGCTTAGGAGCGGGGGACGAGCAGTACTTC.

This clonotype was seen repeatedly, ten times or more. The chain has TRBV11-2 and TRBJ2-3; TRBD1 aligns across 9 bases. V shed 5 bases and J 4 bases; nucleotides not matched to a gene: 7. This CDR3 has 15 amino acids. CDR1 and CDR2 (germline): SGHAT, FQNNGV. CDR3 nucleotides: TGTGCCAGCAGCAAAGGACAGGGGTTGGCAGATACGCAGTATTTT. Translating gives CASSKGQGLADTQYF.